This is a list of T cell receptor beta chains from one sample in a study of identical twins. TCRdb re-derived calls from the 5' RACE reads in MiXCR, one entry per CDR3 protein. The sample holds a few hundred thousand distinct CDR3 sequences, 9.6% seen once. In addition, the sample was reused for a study of yellow fever vaccine responses in identical twins.

Material: PBMCs. The receptors stem from a young woman in good health. CDR3s include the opening cysteine and the closing phenylalanine or tryptophan. Fields, in order: V gene, D gene, clone size, J gene, CDR3 DNA, CDR3 protein. D genes are given only for firm matches. Some rows have no size entry. The others give once, few or many, or a class for an expanded clone.

>TRBV20-1|.|many|TRBJ2-5
TGCAGTGCTAGAGATTTGGTCCGAGGGGGGCTGACCGAGACCCAGTACTTC
CSARDLVRGGLTETQYF
>TRBV6-2/TRBV6-3|.|many|TRBJ2-5
TGTGCCAGCAAACTCCGGGGGACGACAGAGACCCAGTACTTC
CASKLRGTTETQYF
>TRBV20-1|.|many|TRBJ2-4
TGCAGTGCTAGAGACCCACGTTTGGGCATTCAGTACTTC
CSARDPRLGIQYF
>TRBV20-1|.|many|TRBJ2-4
TGCAGTGCTAGTCCCCTAGTAGGACTAGCCAAAAACATTCAGTACTTC
CSASPLVGLAKNIQYF
>TRBV28|TRBD2|.|TRBJ2-7
TGTGCCAGCAGTTTTGAGGGTGGCGGGAGGGCCGTTAGGTACGAGCAGTACTTC
CASSFEGGGRAVRYEQYF
>TRBV21-1|.|.|TRBJ2-7
TGTGCCAGCAAAATAACCGGGACTAGCGGGAGTACTTCCCCAACAGGCGAGCAGTACTTC
CASKITGTSGSTSPTGEQYF
>TRBV9|.|few|TRBJ2-2
TGTGCCAGCAGCGTAGGTCTAGCGAGACGCCGAACCACCGGGGAGCTGTTTTTT
CASSVGLARRRTTGELFF
>TRBV27|.|.|TRBJ2-2
TGTGCCAGCGGACGGGACAACCACCTTACGAACACCGGGGAGCTGTTTTTT
CASGRDNHLTNTGELFF
>TRBV3-1|.|.|TRBJ2-5
TGTGCCAGCAGCCAAGATTCGGTGGCTGGAAAAGAGACCCAGTACTTC
CASSQDSVAGKETQYF
>TRBV4-3|.|few|TRBJ1-4
TGCGCCAGCAGCCAGGACAGTGCAACTAATGAAAAACTGTTTTTT
CASSQDSATNEKLFF
>TRBV5-4|TRBD2|.|TRBJ2-7
TGTGCCAGCAGCTTTAGAGTAGCGGGAGGATACGAGCAGTACTTC
CASSFRVAGGYEQYF
>TRBV5-4|TRBD1|many|TRBJ1-2
TGTGCCAGCAGCGCAACGGGACAGGGGGCAAATGGCTACACCTTC
CASSATGQGANGYTF
>TRBV7-2|TRBD2|.|TRBJ2-4
TGTGCCAGCAGCTTAGCCCGGACTAGCGGGGGTATAGCCAAAAACATTCAGTACTTC
CASSLARTSGGIAKNIQYF
>TRBV29-1|.|.|TRBJ2-2
TGCAGCGTTAGGTCGGCTCTGGCCGGGGAGCTGTTTTTT
CSVRSALAGELFF
>TRBV2|TRBD2|.|TRBJ2-1
TGTGCCAGCAGTGAGGGTAGCGGGGGGTTCTACAATGAGCAGTTCTTC
CASSEGSGGFYNEQFF
>TRBV29-1|.|few|TRBJ2-3
TGCAGCGCCTCTCTAGGCCAAGATACGCAGTATTTT
CSASLGQDTQYF
>TRBV6-2/TRBV6-3|.|many|TRBJ2-2
TGTGCCAGCAGTTACGAACTAGACGTCCGCACCGGGGAGCTGTTTTTT
CASSYELDVRTGELFF
>TRBV12-3/TRBV12-4|.|many|TRBJ2-3
TGTGCCAGCAGTGAGCCCCGTGCCACAGATACGCAGTATTTT
CASSEPRATDTQYF
>TRBV28|.|many|TRBJ2-7
TGTGCCAGCAGCGACGACGGGGGTATCTTCTCCTACGAGCAGTACTTC
CASSDDGGIFSYEQYF
>TRBV2|TRBD2|few|TRBJ2-3
TGTGCCAGCGTCACTGGACTAGCGGAAACAGATACGCAGTATTTT
CASVTGLAETDTQYF
>TRBV20-1|TRBD1|few|TRBJ1-1
TGCAGTGCTAGAGGACAGGGGCTTCGGACTGAAGCTTTCTTT
CSARGQGLRTEAFF